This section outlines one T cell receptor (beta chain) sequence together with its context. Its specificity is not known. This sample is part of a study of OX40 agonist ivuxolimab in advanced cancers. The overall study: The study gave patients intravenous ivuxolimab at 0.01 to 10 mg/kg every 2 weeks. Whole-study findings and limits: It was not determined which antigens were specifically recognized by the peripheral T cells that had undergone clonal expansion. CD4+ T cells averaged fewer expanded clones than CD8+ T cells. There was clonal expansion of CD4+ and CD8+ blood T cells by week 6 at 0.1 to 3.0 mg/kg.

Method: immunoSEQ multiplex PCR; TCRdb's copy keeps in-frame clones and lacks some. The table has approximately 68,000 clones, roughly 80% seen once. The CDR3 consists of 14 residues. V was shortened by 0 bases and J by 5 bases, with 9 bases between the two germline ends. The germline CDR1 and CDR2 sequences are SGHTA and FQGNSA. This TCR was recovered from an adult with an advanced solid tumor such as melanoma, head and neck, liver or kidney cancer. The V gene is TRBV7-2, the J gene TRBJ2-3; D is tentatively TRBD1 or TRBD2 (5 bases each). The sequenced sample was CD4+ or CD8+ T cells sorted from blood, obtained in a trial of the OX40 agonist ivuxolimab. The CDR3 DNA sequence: TGTGCCAGCAGCTTAGCGGGGACCAGAGATACGCAGTATTTT. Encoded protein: CASSLAGTRDTQYF. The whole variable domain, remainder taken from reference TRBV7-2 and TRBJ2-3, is GAGVSQSPSNKVTEKGKDVELRCDPISGHTALYWYRQSLGQGLEFLIYFQGNSAPDKSGLPSDRFSAERTGGSVSTLTIQRTQQEDSAVYLCASSLAGTRDTQYFGPGTRLTVL.